Below are 4 T cell receptor beta chains sequenced from a single sample in a study of human T cells and chemical hapten exposure. Time point specified: pre-sensitization, week 0. Treatment given: therapeutic diphenylcyclopropenone sensitization with weekly scalp DPC. TCRdb reprocessed the RACE reads with MiXCR, giving one entry per CDR3 protein. The data show some 200,000 distinct CDR3 sequences, around 30% seen once. This specimen consisted of whole blood, obtained in connection with sensitization to the hapten diphenylcyclopropenone (DPC). Receptors originate from a woman in her twenties or thirties with alopecia areata. Some clones in this sample may be carry-over from other donors' samples.

This clonotype was counted a few times. The chain links TRBV20-1 to TRBJ1-4; tentative D call: TRBD1 (5 bases). V was clipped by 0 bases and J by 1 base, with 6 bases between them. The CDR3 totals 14 residues. Germline values: CDR1 DFQATT, CDR2 SNEGSKA (reference sequence). In nucleotides, the CDR3 is TGCAGTGCTAGAGACAGGGAAACTAATGAAAAACTGTTTTTT. This codes for CSARDRETNEKLFF.

This clonotype occurred a few times. This chain joins TRBV3-1 and TRBJ2-1, with 7 bases aligning to TRBD1. The CDR3 totals 18 residues. Germline V CDR1 and CDR2: LGHDT, YNNKEL (reference sequence). V lost 5 bases, J lost 0 bases, and 13 bases stayed unmatched. The CDR3 spells CASSSGTASASSYNEQFF. The CDR3 DNA follows: TGTGCCAGCAGCTCCGGGACAGCGAGCGCGAGCTCCTACAATGAGCAGTTCTTC.

This sequence joins TRBV7-2 and TRBJ1-2; the D is unclear. The CDR3 is made up of 13 amino acids. Germline assignment: CDR1 SGHTA and CDR2 FQGNSA. Trimming removed 7 bases from V and 6 bases from J, with 15 bases in between. CDR3 in amino acids: CASTEWGGNGYTF. The CDR3, as DNA: TGTGCCAGCACCGAATGGGGTGGAAATGGCTACACCTTC.

The chain employs TRBV29-1 and TRBJ1-1, with no clear D. The CDR3 extends over 10 amino acids. Germline CDR1 and CDR2: SQVTM and ANQGSEA. The V end lost 5 bases, the J end lost 5 bases, and 6 bases lay between the germline ends. CDR3 sequence (DNA): TGCAGCGTTAGCGGAACTGAAGCTTTCTTT. As protein: CSVSGTEAFF.